The clone carrying this T cell receptor (beta chain) has at least ten counts. Its target is unknown. One entry per CDR3 protein, called by TCRdb with MiXCR from the 5' RACE reads. The repertoire has around 650,000 distinct CDR3 sequences, just over 7% of them found once; the top ten carry less than 2%. The data are from a study of identical twins. Germline V gene lookup returns CDR1 SQVTM and CDR2 ANQGSEA. The CDR3 runs to 19 residues. Trimming at V came to 2 bases and at J to 0 bases, leaving 11 bases not matched to a gene. Points from the study as a whole: The models gave estimates that fell short of the out-of-frame TCR alpha sharing seen in monozygotic twins.

The sample also formed part of further work on yellow fever vaccine responses in identical twins.

This TCR was sampled from a woman aged 18-35 years in good health. The chain couples TRBV29-1 to TRBJ2-2, with 11 bases matching TRBD2. The sequenced sample consisted of PBMCs. CDR3: CSVELRASGRNPNTGELFF. As DNA, the CDR3 is TGCAGCGTTGAATTAAGGGCTAGCGGGAGGAACCCGAACACCGGGGAGCTGTTTTTT.